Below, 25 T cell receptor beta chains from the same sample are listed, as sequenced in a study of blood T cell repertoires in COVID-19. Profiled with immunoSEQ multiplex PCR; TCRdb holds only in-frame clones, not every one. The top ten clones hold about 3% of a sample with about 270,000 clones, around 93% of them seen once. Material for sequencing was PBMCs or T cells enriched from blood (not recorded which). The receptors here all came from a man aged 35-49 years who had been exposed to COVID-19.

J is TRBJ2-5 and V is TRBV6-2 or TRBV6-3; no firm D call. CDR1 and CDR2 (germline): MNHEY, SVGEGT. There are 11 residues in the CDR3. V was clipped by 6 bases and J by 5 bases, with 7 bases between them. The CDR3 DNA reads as TGTGCCAGCAGCTCCCCGGAGACCCAGTACTTC. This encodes CASSSPETQYF.

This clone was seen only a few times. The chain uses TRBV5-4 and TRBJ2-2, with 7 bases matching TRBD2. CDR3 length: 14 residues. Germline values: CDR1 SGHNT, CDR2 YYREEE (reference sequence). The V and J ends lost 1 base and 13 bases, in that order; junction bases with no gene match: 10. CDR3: CASSLRLATGGLFF. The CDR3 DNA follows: TGTGCCAGCAGCTTGCGACTAGCAACAGGTGGGCTGTTTTTT.

Here the CDR3 reads CASSSRGQDEAFF. As DNA, the CDR3 is TGTGCCAGCAGCTCAAGGGGGCAAGATGAAGCTTTCTTT. This chain uses TRBV11-3 with TRBJ1-1, with 7 nucleotides matching TRBD1. Germline values: CDR1 SGHNT, CDR2 YENEEA. The CDR3 has 13 residues. With 4 bases clipped from V and 7 bases from J, the junction kept 6 bases outside the gene matches.

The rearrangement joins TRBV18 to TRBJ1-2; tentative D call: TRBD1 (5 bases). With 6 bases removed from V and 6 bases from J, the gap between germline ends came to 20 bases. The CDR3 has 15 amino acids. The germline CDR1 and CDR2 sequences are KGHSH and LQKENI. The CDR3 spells CASSPGVTGTHGYTF. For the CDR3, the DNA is TGTGCCAGCTCCCCGGGGGTGACGGGTACGCATGGCTACACCTTC.

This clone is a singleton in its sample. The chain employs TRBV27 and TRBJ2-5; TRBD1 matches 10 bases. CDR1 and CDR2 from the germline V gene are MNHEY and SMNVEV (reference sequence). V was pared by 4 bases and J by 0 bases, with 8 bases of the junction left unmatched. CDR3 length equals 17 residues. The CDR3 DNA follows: TGTGCCAGCAGTTCCCTTGGGACAGGGGAGTACCAAGAGACCCAGTACTTC. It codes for CASSSLGTGEYQETQYF.

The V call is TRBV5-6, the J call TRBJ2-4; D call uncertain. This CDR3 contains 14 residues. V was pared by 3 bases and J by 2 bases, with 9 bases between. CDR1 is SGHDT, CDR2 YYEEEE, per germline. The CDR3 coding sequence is TGTGCCAGCAGCTGGAGACGGCCCAAAAACATTCAGTACTTC. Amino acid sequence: CASSWRRPKNIQYF.

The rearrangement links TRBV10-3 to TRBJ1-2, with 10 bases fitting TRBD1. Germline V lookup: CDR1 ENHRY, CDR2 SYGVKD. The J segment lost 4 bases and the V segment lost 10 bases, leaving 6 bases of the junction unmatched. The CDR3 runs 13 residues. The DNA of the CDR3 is TGTGCCACCGGGACAGGGGAATTCTATGGCTACACCTTC. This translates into CATGTGEFYGYTF.

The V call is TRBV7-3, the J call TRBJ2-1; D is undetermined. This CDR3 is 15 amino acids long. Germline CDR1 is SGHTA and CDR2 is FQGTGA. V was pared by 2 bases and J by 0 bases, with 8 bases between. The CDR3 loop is CASSLAASSYNEQFF. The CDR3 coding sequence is TGTGCCAGCAGCTTAGCGGCAAGCTCCTACAATGAGCAGTTCTTC.

CDR3 in DNA: TGCGCCAGCAGCTTGGGTGAGACAGGCTACGAAAAACTGTTTTTT. Translation: CASSLGETGYEKLFF. The chain recombines TRBV5-1 with TRBJ1-4, with D perhaps TRBD1 (6 bases). V lost 0 bases, J lost 8 bases, and 14 bases lay in between. Looked up from germline, CDR1 is SGHRS and CDR2 is YFSETQ. The CDR3 contains 15 residues. Full variable domain (remainder filled in from reference TRBV5-1 and TRBJ1-4): KAGVTQTPRYLIKTRGQQVTLSCSPISGHRSVSWYQQTPGQGLQFLFEYFSETQRNKGNFPGRFSGRQFSNSRSEMNVSTLELGDSALYLCASSLGETGYEKLFFGSGTQLSVL.

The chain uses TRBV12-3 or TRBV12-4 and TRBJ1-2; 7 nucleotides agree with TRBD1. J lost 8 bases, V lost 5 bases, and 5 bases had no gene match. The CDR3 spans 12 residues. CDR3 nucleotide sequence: TGTGCCAGCAGTCCGCCCAGGGGGGGCTACACCTTC. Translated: CASSPPRGGYTF.

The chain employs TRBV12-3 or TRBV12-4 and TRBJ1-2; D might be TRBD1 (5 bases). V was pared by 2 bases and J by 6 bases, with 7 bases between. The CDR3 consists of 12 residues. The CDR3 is CASSLRGDGYTF. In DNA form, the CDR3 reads TGTGCCAGCAGTTTAAGGGGCGATGGCTACACCTTC.

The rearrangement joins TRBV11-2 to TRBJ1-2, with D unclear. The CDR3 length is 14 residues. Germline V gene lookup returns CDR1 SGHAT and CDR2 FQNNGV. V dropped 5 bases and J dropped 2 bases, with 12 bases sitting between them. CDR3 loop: CASSNQKKNYGYTF. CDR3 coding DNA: TGTGCCAGCAGCAACCAGAAAAAGAACTATGGCTACACCTTC.

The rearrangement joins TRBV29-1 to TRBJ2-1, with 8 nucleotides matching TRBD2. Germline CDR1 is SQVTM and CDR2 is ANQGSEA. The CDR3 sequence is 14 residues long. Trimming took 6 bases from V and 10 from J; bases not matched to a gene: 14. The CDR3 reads CSVALRGGIYEQFF. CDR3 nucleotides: TGCAGCGTCGCATTACGGGGGGGTATTTACGAGCAGTTCTTC.

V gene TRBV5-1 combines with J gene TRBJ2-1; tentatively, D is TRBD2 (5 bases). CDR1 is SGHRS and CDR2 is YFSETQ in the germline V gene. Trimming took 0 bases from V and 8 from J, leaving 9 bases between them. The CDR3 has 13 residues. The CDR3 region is CASSLASGDEQFF. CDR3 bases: TGCGCCAGCAGCTTGGCCTCCGGGGATGAGCAGTTCTTC.

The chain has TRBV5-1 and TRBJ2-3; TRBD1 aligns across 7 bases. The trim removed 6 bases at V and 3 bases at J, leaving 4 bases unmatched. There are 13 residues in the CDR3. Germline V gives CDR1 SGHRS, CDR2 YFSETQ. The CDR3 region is CASKTGRTDTQYF. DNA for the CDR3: TGCGCCAGCAAGACAGGGCGGACAGATACGCAGTATTTT.

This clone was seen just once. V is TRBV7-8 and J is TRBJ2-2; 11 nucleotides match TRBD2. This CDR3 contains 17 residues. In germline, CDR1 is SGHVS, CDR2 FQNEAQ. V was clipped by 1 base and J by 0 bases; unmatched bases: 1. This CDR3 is CASSLGLAGTNTGELFF. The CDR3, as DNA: TGTGCCAGCAGCTTAGGACTAGCGGGAACGAACACCGGGGAGCTGTTTTTT.

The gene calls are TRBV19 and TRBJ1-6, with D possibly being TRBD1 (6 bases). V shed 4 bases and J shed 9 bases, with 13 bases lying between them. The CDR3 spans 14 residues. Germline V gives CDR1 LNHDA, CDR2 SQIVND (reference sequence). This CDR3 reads CASSTSGVSSPLHF. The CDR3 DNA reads TGTGCCAGTAGTACGTCAGGGGTCAGTTCACCCCTCCACTTT.

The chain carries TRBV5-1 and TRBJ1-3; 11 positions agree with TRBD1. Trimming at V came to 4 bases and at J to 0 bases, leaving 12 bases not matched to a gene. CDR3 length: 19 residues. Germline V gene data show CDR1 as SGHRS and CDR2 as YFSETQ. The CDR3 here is CASSLWTGGPLISGNTIYF. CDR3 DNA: TGCGCCAGCAGCCTCTGGACAGGGGGCCCCCTCATCTCTGGAAACACCATATATTTT.

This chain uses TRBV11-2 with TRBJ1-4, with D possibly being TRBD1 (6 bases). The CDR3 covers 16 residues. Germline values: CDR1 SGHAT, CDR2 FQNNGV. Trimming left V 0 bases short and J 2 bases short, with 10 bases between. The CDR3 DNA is TGTGCCAGCAGCTTAGAGGGACACCAGACTAATGAAAAACTGTTTTTT. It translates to CASSLEGHQTNEKLFF.

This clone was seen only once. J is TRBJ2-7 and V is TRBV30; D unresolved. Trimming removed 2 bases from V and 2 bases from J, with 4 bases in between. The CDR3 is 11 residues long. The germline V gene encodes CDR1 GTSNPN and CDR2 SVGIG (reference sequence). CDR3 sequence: CAWSNTYEQYF. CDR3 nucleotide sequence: TGTGCCTGGAGTAATACCTACGAGCAGTACTTC.

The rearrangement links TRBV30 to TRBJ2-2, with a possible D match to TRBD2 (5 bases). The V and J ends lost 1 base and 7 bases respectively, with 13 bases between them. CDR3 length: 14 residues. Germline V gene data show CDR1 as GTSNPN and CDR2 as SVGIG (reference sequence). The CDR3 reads CAWSGSPAGGELFF. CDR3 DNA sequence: TGTGCCTGGAGTGGGTCACCGGCGGGCGGGGAGCTGTTTTTT.

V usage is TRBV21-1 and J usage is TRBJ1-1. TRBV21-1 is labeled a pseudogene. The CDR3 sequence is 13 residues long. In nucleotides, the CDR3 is TGTGCCAGCCGGACTGGCATGAACACTGAAGCTTTCTTT. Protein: CASRTGMNTEAFF.

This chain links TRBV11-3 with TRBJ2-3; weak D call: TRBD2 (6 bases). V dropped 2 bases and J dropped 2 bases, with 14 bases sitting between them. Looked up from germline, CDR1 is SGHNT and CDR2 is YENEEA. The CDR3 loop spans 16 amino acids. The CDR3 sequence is CASSLFLAGSTDTQYF. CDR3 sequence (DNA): TGTGCCAGCAGCTTATTTTTGGCGGGATCCACAGATACGCAGTATTTT.

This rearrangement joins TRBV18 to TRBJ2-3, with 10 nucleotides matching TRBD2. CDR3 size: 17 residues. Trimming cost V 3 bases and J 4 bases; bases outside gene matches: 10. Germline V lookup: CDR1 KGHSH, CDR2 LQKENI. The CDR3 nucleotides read TGTGCCAGCTCACCCTTTGCTAGCGGGAGTAGCCCAGATACGCAGTATTTT. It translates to CASSPFASGSSPDTQYF. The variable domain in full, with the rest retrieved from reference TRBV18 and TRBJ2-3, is NAGVMQNPRHLVRRRGQEARLRCSPMKGHSHVYWYRQLPEEGLKFMVYLQKENIIDESGMPKERFSAEFPKEGPSILRIQQVVRGDSAAYFCASSPFASGSSPDTQYFGPGTRLTVL.

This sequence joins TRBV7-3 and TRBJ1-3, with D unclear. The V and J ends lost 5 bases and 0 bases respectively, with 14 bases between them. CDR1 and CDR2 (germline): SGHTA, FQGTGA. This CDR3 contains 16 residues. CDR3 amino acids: CASSPMEGYSGNTIYF. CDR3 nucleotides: TGTGCCAGCAGCCCCATGGAGGGATACTCTGGAAACACCATATATTTT.